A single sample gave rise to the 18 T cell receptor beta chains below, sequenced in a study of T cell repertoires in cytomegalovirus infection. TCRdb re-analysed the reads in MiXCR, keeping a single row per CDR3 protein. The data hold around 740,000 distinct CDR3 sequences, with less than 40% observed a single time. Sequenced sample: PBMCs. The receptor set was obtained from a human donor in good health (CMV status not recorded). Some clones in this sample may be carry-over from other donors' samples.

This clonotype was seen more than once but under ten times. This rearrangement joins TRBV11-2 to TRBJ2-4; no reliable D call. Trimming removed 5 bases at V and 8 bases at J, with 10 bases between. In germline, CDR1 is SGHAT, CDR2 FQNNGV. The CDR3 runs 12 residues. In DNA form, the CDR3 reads TGTGCCAGCAGCCTCCGATGTGACATTCAGTACTTC. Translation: CASSLRCDIQYF.

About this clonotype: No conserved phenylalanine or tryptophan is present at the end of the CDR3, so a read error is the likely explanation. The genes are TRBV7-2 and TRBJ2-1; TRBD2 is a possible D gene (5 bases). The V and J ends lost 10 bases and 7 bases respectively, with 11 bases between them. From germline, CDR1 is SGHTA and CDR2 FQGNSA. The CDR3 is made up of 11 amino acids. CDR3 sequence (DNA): TGTGCCATCACAAGCGGTAATGAGCAGTTCTGC. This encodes CAITSGNEQFC.

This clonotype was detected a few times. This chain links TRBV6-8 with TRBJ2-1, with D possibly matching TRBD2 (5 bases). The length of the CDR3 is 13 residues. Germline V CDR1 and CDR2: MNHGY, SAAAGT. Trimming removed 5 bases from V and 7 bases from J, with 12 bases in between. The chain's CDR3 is CASSPSRTNEQFF. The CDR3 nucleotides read TGTGCCAGCAGTCCCTCCCGGACTAATGAGCAGTTCTTC.

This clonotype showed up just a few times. The CDR3 loop is CASSPWREAKNIQYF. The CDR3 bases are TGTGCCAGCAGCCCCTGGCGGGAAGCCAAAAACATTCAGTACTTC. The chain uses TRBV11-2 and TRBJ2-4, with D possibly TRBD2 on 6 matching bases. V lost 5 bases and J 0 bases, leaving 11 bases between the germline ends. The CDR3 consists of 15 residues. The germline CDR1 and CDR2 sequences are SGHAT and FQNNGV.

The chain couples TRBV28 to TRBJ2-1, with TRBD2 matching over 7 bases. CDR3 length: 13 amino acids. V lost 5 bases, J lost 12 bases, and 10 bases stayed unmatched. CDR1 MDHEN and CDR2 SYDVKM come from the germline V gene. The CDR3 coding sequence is TGTGCCAGCAGTCCCTCGGGGAGGGTTGGGCAGTTCTTC. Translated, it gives CASSPSGRVGQFF.

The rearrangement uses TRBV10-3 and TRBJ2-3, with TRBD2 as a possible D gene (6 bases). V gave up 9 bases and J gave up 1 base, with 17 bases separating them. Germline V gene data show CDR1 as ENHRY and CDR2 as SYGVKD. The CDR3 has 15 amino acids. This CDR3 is CAISDTTSGTDTQYF. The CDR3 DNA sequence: TGTGCCATTTCAGATACGACTAGTGGCACAGATACGCAGTATTTT.

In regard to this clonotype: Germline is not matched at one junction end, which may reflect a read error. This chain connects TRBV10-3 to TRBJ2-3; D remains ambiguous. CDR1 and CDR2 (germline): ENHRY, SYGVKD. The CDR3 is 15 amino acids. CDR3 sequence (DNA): TGTGCCATCAGTTTGGTCGCGACCCCCACAGATATGCAGTATTTT. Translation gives CAISLVATPTDMQYF.

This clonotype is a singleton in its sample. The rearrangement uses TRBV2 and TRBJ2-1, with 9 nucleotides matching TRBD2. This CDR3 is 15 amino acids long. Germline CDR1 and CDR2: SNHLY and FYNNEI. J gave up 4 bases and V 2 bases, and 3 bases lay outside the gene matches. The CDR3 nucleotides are TGTGCCAGCAGTGAAAGGAGCGGGAGGTACAATGAGCAGTTCTTC. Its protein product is CASSERSGRYNEQFF.

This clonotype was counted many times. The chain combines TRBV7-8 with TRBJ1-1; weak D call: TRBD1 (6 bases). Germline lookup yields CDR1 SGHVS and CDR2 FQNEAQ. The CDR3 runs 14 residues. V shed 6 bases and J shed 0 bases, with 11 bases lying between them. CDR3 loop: CASRRTVLNTEAFF. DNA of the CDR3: TGTGCCAGCAGAAGGACAGTGTTGAACACTGAAGCTTTCTTT.

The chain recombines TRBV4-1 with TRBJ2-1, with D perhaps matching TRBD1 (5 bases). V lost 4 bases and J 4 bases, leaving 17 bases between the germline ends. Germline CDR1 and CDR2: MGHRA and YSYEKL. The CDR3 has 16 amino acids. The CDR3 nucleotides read TGCGCCAGCAGCCCCGTCCCAGGGTCTCCATACAATGAGCAGTTCTTC. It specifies CASSPVPGSPYNEQFF.

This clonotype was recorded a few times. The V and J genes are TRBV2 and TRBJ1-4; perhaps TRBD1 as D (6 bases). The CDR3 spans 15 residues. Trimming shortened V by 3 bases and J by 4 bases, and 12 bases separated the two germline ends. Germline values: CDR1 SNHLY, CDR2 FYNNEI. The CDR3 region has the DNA TGTGCCAGCAGTGATGGCCGGACAGATAATGAAAAACTGTTTTTT. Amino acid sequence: CASSDGRTDNEKLFF.

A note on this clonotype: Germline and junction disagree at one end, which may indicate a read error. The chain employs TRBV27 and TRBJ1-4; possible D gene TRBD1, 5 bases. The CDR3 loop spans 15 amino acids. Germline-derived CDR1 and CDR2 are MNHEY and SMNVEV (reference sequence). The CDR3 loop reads CASSPPHLWTPPSVF. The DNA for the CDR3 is TGTGCCAGCAGCCCGCCGCACCTATGGACACCGCCGTCGGTTTTT.

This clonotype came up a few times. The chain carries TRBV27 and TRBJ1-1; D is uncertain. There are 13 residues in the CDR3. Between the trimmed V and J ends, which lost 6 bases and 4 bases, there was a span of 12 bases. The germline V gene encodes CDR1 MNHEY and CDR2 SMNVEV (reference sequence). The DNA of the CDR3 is TGTGCCAGCAGCCCCGGACTCCCCACTGAAGCTTTCTTT. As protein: CASSPGLPTEAFF.

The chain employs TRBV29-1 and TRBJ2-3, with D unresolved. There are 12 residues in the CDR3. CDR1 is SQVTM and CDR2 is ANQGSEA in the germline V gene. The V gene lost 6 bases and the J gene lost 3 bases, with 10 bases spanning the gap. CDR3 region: CSVLFGTDTQYF. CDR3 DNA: TGCAGCGTCCTTTTCGGAACAGATACGCAGTATTTT.

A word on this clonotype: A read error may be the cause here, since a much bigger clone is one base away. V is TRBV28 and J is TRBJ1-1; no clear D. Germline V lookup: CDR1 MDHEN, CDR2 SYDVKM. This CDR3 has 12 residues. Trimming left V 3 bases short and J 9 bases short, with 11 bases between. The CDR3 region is CASSLGHSQAFF. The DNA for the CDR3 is TGTGCCAGCAGTTTGGGTCACTCTCAAGCTTTCTTT.

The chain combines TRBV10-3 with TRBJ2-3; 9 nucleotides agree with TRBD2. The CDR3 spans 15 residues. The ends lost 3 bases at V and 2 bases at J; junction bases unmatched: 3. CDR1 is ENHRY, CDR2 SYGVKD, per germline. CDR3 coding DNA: TGTGCCATCAGTGATCGCGGGGGGGCCACAGATACGCAGTATTTT. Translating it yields CAISDRGGATDTQYF.

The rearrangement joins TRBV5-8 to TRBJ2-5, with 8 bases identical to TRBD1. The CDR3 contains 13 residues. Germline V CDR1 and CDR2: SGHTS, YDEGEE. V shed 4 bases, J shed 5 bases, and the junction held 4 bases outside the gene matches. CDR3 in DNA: TGTGCCAGCAGCCAGGACAGGGATGAGACCCAGTACTTC. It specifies CASSQDRDETQYF.

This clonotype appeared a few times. The CDR3 here is CASTLPGTSFYEQYF. The CDR3 nucleotides are TGTGCCAGCACCCTTCCGGGGACTAGCTTCTACGAGCAGTACTTC. The chain has TRBV28 and TRBJ2-7, with 9 bases that match TRBD2. Germline loops: CDR1 MDHEN, CDR2 SYDVKM. V trimming: 7 bases; J trimming: 3 bases; junction bases outside the gene matches: 10. The CDR3 has 15 amino acids.